The 24 T cell receptor beta chains presented below share a single source sample, sequenced in a study of T cell responses to AZD1222 COVID-19 vaccine. Generated by immunoSEQ multiplex PCR, the TCRdb table keeps only in-frame clones and is missing some. The sample includes 85,000 to 130,000 clones, over 75% of them seen just once. The specimen comprised peripheral blood, sampled on day 0 of AZD1222 vaccination. The receptors were gathered from an adult in good health.

This chain connects TRBV15 to TRBJ1-1; no firm D call. This CDR3 spans 16 amino acids. V lost 1 base and J lost 3, with 15 bases in between. The germline gives CDR1 LNHNV, CDR2 YYDKDF (reference sequence). As DNA, the CDR3 is TGTGCCACCAGCAGAGGCAGTCCCCCGGGCCACACTGAAGCTTTCTTT. Its translation is CATSRGSPPGHTEAFF.

This clone was recorded only once. The chain combines TRBV6-6 with TRBJ1-4; tentative D call: TRBD1 (5 bases). Trimming removed 6 bases from V and 3 bases from J, with 23 bases in between. The germline V gene encodes CDR1 MNHNY and CDR2 SVGAGI (reference sequence). The CDR3 covers 18 residues. CDR3 region: CASSRRDLPRLANEKLFF. DNA of the CDR3: TGTGCCAGCAGCCGACGGGACCTCCCCCGGTTAGCTAATGAAAAACTGTTTTTT.

The rearrangement uses TRBV14 and TRBJ2-1; 7 positions match TRBD1. Germline CDR1 and CDR2: SGHDN and FVKESK. The CDR3 extends over 14 amino acids. Trimming took 3 bases from V and 9 from J; bases not matched to a gene: 8. The CDR3 protein is CASSQRQGLGEQFF. The CDR3 nucleotides are TGTGCCAGCAGCCAGCGACAGGGTTTAGGTGAGCAGTTCTTC.

CDR3 in amino acids: CASRDTGGYNYGYTF. CDR3 nucleotides: TGTGCCAGCAGGGACACGGGAGGATACAACTATGGCTACACCTTC. This chain joins TRBV28 and TRBJ1-2; TRBD1 might be the D (5 bases). This CDR3 contains 15 residues. Between the trimmed V and J ends, which lost 6 bases and 2 bases, there was a span of 16 bases. Germline CDR1 and CDR2: MDHEN and SYDVKM.

This clone was seen only a few times. The J gene is TRBJ2-6, the V gene TRBV5-1; TRBD2 might be the D (6 bases). V lost 0 bases, J lost 2 bases, and 18 bases lay in between. The V gene's germline CDR1 is SGHRS and CDR2 YFSETQ. CDR3 length: 19 residues. The CDR3 DNA reads as TGCGCCAGCAGCTTGGCGGGTCTCGGACTAACCGCTGGGGCCAACGTCCTGACTTTC. Its protein product is CASSLAGLGLTAGANVLTF.

V and J are TRBV19 and TRBJ2-7; 7 bases line up with TRBD1. The CDR3 has 14 amino acids. V was clipped by 7 bases and J by 3 bases; unmatched bases: 9. Per the germline V gene, CDR1 is LNHDA and CDR2 is SQIVND (reference sequence). CDR3 in amino acids: CASKMDRTLYEQYF. CDR3 bases: TGTGCCAGTAAGATGGACAGGACTCTCTACGAGCAGTACTTC.

CDR3 sequence reads: CASTPWQGGYEQYF. DNA for the CDR3: TGTGCCAGCACCCCCTGGCAGGGAGGCTACGAGCAGTACTTC. This sequence joins TRBV27 and TRBJ2-7, with a tentative D call TRBD2 (6 bases). The CDR3 runs to 14 residues. V was clipped by 7 bases and J by 3 bases, with 16 bases between them. Germline CDR1 MNHEY, CDR2 SMNVEV (reference sequence).

The chain couples TRBV7-2 to TRBJ1-1; D might be TRBD1 (5 bases). Germline V gene sequence: CDR1 SGHTA, CDR2 FQGNSA. Trimming shortened V by 3 bases and J by 6 bases, and 11 bases separated the two germline ends. The CDR3 has 13 residues. The CDR3 reads CASSFGAGAEAFF. In DNA form, the CDR3 reads TGTGCCAGCAGCTTTGGGGCGGGCGCTGAAGCTTTCTTT.

V usage is TRBV3-1 (or the pseudogene TRBV3-2) and J usage is TRBJ1-2; D possibly corresponds to TRBD1 (6 bases). This CDR3 is 13 amino acids long. V was clipped by 4 bases and J by 6 bases, with 12 bases between them. Per germline, CDR1 LGHDT and CDR2 YNNKEL (reference sequence). DNA for the CDR3: TGTGCCAGCAGCCGTTTCACAGGGAATGGCTACACCTTC. Translated, it gives CASSRFTGNGYTF.

The V and J genes are TRBV3-1 (or the pseudogene TRBV3-2) and TRBJ2-7; D is tentatively TRBD1 or TRBD2 (5 bases each). CDR1 is LGHDT, CDR2 YNNKEL, per germline (reference sequence). V dropped 1 base and J dropped 12 bases, with 10 bases sitting between them. The length of the CDR3 is 11 residues. In DNA form, the CDR3 reads TGTGCCAGCAGCCAAGCTACAGGACTGTACTTC. It encodes CASSQATGLYF.

This sequence joins TRBV27 and TRBJ2-7, with D possibly being TRBD2 (7 bases). The CDR3 length is 12 residues. Germline V gene lookup returns CDR1 MNHEY and CDR2 SMNVEV (reference sequence). Trimming stripped 8 bases from V and 3 bases from J, with 11 bases between. The CDR3 protein is CASQGRGYEQYF. In DNA, the CDR3 is TGTGCCAGCCAGGGGAGGGGCTACGAGCAGTACTTC.

This clone showed up just a few times. The chain combines TRBV6-6 with TRBJ2-3; D call uncertain. Germline CDR1 MNHNY, CDR2 SVGAGI (reference sequence). Trimming took off 0 bases at V and 6 bases at J, with 7 bases between the two ends. The CDR3 length is 13 residues. The CDR3 protein is CASSYSEWDTQYF. CDR3 sequence (DNA): TGTGCCAGCAGTTACTCAGAGTGGGATACGCAGTATTTT.

The chain links TRBV9 to TRBJ1-6; weak D call: TRBD1 (6 bases). The CDR3 runs 14 residues. The germline V and J ends were trimmed by 3 bases and 10 bases, with 14 bases remaining between them. Germline values: CDR1 SGDLS, CDR2 YYNGEE. CDR3 region: CASSDSGQSSPLHF. The CDR3 coding sequence is TGTGCCAGCAGCGACTCGGGACAATCATCACCCCTCCACTTT. Together with reference TRBV9 and TRBJ1-6, the CDR3 gives the full variable domain: DSGVTQTPKHLITATGQRVTLRCSPRSGDLSVYWYQQSLDQGLQFLIQYYNGEERAKGNILERFSAQQFPDLHSELNLSSLELGDSALYFCASSDSGQSSPLHFGNGTRLTVT.

This sequence joins TRBV7-9 and TRBJ1-2, with D maybe TRBD1 (5 bases). The CDR3 spans 14 residues. Looked up from germline, CDR1 is SEHNR and CDR2 is FQNEAQ (reference sequence). The ends were cut back, 5 bases at V and 4 bases at J, with 14 bases in the middle. CDR3 sequence: CASSTAEGIYGYTF. DNA of the CDR3: TGTGCCAGCAGCACCGCGGAGGGGATCTATGGCTACACCTTC.

The rearrangement joins TRBV30 to TRBJ1-1, with D maybe TRBD1 (6 bases). This CDR3 comprises 16 residues. Germline values: CDR1 GTSNPN, CDR2 SVGIG (reference sequence). Trimming took off 5 bases at V and 1 base at J, with 20 bases between the two ends. The CDR3 is CAWGPGLQGKNTEAFF. The CDR3, as DNA: TGTGCCTGGGGTCCGGGCCTCCAGGGGAAGAACACTGAAGCTTTCTTT.

Here the CDR3 DNA reads TGTGCCAGCAGTTTGTTGTCAGGGGGTAGGGGTGGCTACACCTTC. This translates into CASSLLSGGRGGYTF. The chain couples TRBV28 to TRBJ1-2; TRBD1 matches at 7 bases. CDR3 length: 15 residues. CDR1 and CDR2 from the germline V gene are MDHEN and SYDVKM. V lost 3 bases, J lost 7 bases, and 11 bases stayed unmatched.

The V gene is TRBV18, the J gene TRBJ1-5; 9 nucleotides agree with TRBD1. V was pared by 5 bases and J by 4 bases, with 6 bases of the junction left unmatched. The CDR3 totals 15 residues. In germline, CDR1 is KGHSH, CDR2 LQKENI. In nucleotides, the CDR3 is TGTGCCAGCTCATACCTCGGACAGGGGAATCAGCCCCAGCATTTT. Its translation is CASSYLGQGNQPQHF.

This clone has just one count. CDR3 bases: TGTGCCAGCAGCTTTCTGAACACCGGGGAGCTGTTTTTT. Protein product: CASSFLNTGELFF. The chain recombines TRBV7-3 with TRBJ2-2; D not resolved. This CDR3 has 13 amino acids. The germline gives CDR1 SGHTA, CDR2 FQGTGA. V lost 3 bases, J lost 1 base, and 3 bases lay in between.

The rearrangement joins TRBV7-8 to TRBJ2-3; 9 nucleotides agree with TRBD2. CDR1 and CDR2 (germline): SGHVS, FQNEAQ. CDR3 length: 17 amino acids. V gave up 1 base and J gave up 2 bases; unmatched junction bases: 7. CDR3 nucleotide sequence: TGTGCCAGCAGCTTAGGGTTGACTAGCGGCCTCACAGATACGCAGTATTTT. This encodes CASSLGLTSGLTDTQYF. The full variable domain, rest sourced from reference TRBV7-8 and TRBJ2-3, is GAGVSQSPRYKVAKRGQDVALRCDPISGHVSLFWYQQALGQGPEFLTYFQNEAQLDKSGLPSDRFFAERPEGSVSTLKIQRTQQEDSAVYLCASSLGLTSGLTDTQYFGPGTRLTVL.

This CDR3 is CASSFGHGSEWEQYF. The CDR3 nucleotides read TGTGCCAGCAGCTTTGGGCATGGAAGTGAGTGGGAGCAGTACTTC. The J gene is TRBJ2-7, the V gene TRBV7-9; D uncertain. V lost 3 bases and J 7 bases, leaving 19 bases between the germline ends. The length of the CDR3 is 15 residues. Germline CDR1 SEHNR, CDR2 FQNEAQ (reference sequence).

The chain is built from TRBV9 and TRBJ2-3; no clear D. V was pared by 2 bases and J by 1 base, with 2 bases between. The CDR3 covers 12 residues. Germline V gives CDR1 SGDLS, CDR2 YYNGEE. This CDR3 is CASSVGTDTQYF. CDR3 in DNA: TGTGCCAGCAGCGTGGGCACAGATACGCAGTATTTT.

The V and J genes are TRBV15 and TRBJ2-3; the match to TRBD1 covers 8 bases. Germline trimming cut 5 bases from V and 4 bases from J; bases unmatched to any gene: 8. The CDR3 sequence is 15 residues long. Germline-derived CDR1 and CDR2 are LNHNV and YYDKDF (reference sequence). The CDR3 sequence: CATSRAGQEADTQYF. CDR3 nucleotide sequence: TGTGCCACCAGCCGTGCGGGACAGGAAGCAGATACGCAGTATTTT.

Details on this clone: Distinct nucleotide sequences in the sample also encode this CDR3. The chain is built from TRBV28 and TRBJ1-2; D call uncertain. This CDR3 has 13 residues. The V and J ends lost 2 bases and 1 base respectively, with 5 bases between them. Germline assignment: CDR1 MDHEN and CDR2 SYDVKM. The CDR3 bases are TGTGCCAGCAGTTTACTGATTAACTATGGCTACACCTTC. Amino acid sequence: CASSLLINYGYTF.

This sequence joins TRBV18 and TRBJ2-1; D gene unclear. V was pared by 3 bases and J by 5 bases, with 11 bases between. CDR3 size: 14 residues. Germline CDR1 and CDR2: KGHSH and LQKENI. Here the CDR3 DNA reads TGTGCCAGCTCACCCGATTTACTCAACAATGAGCAGTTCTTC. Protein: CASSPDLLNNEQFF.